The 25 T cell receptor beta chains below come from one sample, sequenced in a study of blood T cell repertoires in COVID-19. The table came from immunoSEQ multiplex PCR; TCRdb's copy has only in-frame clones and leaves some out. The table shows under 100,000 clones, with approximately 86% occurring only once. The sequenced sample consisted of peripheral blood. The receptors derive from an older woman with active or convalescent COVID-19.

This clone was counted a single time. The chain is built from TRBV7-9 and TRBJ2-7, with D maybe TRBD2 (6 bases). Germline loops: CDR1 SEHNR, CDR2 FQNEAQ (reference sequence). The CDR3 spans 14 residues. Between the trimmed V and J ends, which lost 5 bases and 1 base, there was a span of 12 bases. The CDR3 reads CASSRPGLSYEQYF. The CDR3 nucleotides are TGTGCCAGCAGCCGCCCCGGACTATCCTACGAGCAGTACTTC.

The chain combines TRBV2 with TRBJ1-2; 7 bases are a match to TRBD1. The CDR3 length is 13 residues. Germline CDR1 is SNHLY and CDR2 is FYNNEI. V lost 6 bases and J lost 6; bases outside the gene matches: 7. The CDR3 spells CASSRRTGHGYTF. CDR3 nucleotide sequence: TGTGCCAGCAGCCGAAGGACAGGTCATGGCTACACCTTC.

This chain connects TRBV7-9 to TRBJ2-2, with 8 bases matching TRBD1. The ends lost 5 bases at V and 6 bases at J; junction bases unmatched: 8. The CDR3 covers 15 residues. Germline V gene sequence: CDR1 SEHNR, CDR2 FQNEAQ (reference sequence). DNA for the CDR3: TGTGCCAGCAGCCCATCCGGGACAGGCGCCGGGGAGCTGTTTTTT. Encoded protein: CASSPSGTGAGELFF. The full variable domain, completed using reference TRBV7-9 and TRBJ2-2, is DTGVSQNPRHKITKRGQNVTFRCDPISEHNRLYWYRQTLGQGPEFLTYFQNEAQLEKSRLLSDRFSAERPKGSFSTLEIQRTEQGDSAMYLCASSPSGTGAGELFFGEGSRLTVL.

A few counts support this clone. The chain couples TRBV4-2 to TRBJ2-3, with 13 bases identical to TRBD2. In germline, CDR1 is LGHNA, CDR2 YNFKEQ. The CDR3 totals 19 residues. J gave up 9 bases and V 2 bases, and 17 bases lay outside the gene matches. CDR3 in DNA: TGTGCCAGCAGCCAATTCCCGGGACTAGCGGGGACTGCGATGGGGACGCAGTATTTT. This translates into CASSQFPGLAGTAMGTQYF.

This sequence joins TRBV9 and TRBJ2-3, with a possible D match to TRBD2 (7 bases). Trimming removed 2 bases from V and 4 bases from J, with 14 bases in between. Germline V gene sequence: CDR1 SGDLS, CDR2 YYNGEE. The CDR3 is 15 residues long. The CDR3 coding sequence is TGTGCCAGCAGCGTCGGTGGGGGGGCCGCAGATACGCAGTATTTT. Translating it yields CASSVGGGAADTQYF.

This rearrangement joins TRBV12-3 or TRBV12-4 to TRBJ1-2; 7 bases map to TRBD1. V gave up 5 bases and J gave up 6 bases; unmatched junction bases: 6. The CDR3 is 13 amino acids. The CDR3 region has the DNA TGTGCCAGCAGTCTAACAGGGGTGAATGGCTACACCTTC. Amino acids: CASSLTGVNGYTF.

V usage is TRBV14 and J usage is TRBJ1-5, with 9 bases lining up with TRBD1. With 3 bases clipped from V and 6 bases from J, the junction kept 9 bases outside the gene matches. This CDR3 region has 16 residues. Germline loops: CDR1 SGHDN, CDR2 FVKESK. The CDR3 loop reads CASSHPLGTGFQPQHF. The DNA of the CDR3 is TGTGCCAGCAGCCATCCGCTCGGGACAGGGTTTCAGCCCCAGCATTTT.

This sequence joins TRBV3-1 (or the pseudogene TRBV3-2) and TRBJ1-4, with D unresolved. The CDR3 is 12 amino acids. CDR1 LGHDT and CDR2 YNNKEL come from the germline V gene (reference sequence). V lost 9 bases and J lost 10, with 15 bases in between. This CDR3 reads CASTSERGKLFF. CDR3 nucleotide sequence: TGTGCCAGTACCTCAGAACGTGGAAAACTGTTTTTT.

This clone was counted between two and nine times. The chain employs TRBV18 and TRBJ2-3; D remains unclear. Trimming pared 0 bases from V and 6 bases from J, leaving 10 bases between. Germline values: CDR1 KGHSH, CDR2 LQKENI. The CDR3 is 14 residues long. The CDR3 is CASSPPSGRDTQYF. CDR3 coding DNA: TGTGCCAGCTCACCACCGTCCGGTCGGGATACGCAGTATTTT. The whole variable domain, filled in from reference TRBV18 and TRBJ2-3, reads NAGVMQNPRHLVRRRGQEARLRCSPMKGHSHVYWYRQLPEEGLKFMVYLQKENIIDESGMPKERFSAEFPKEGPSILRIQQVVRGDSAAYFCASSPPSGRDTQYFGPGTRLTVL.

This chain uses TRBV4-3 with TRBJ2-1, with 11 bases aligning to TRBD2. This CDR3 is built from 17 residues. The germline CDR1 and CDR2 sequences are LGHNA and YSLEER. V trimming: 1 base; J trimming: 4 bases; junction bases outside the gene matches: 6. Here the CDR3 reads CASSQVGLAGGYNEQFF. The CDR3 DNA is TGCGCCAGCAGCCAAGTAGGTCTAGCGGGGGGTTACAATGAGCAGTTCTTC.

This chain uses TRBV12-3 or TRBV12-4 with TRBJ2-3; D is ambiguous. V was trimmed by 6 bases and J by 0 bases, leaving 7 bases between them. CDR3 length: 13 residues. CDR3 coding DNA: TGTGCCAGCAGCGGAGACAGCACAGATACGCAGTATTTT. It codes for CASSGDSTDTQYF.

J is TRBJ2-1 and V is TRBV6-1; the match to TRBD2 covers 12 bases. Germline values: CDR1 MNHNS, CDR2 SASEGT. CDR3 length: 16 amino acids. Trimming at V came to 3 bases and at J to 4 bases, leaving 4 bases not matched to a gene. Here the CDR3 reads CASSEASGGAYNEQFF. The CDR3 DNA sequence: TGTGCCAGCAGTGAGGCTAGCGGGGGGGCATACAATGAGCAGTTCTTC.

The CDR3 reads CASGLTGTEAFF. The CDR3 DNA is TGTGCTAGTGGCCTCACAGGGACTGAAGCTTTCTTT. V is TRBV12-5 and J is TRBJ1-1, with a possible D match to TRBD1 (6 bases). V lost 6 bases to trimming and J lost 5 bases, with 10 bases between them. The CDR3 consists of 12 residues. In germline, CDR1 is LGHNT, CDR2 FRNRAP.

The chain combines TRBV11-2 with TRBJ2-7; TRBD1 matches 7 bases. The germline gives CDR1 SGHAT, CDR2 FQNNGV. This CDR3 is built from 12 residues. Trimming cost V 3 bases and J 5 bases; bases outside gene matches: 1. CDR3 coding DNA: TGTGCCAGCAGCTTGGACAGGCACGAGCAGTACTTC. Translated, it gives CASSLDRHEQYF.

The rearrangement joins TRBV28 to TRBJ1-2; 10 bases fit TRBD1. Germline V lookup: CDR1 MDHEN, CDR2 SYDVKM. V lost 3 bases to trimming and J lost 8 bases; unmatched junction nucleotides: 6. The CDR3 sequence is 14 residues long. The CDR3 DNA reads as TGTGCCAGCAGTTTGACCGGGACAGGGGTGGGCTACACCTTC. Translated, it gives CASSLTGTGVGYTF.

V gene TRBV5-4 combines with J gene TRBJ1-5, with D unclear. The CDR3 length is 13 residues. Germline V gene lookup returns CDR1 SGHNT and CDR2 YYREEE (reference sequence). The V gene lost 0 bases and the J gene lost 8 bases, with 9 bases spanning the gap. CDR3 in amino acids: CASSLAPPEPQHF. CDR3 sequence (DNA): TGTGCCAGCAGCTTGGCCCCTCCAGAGCCCCAGCATTTT.

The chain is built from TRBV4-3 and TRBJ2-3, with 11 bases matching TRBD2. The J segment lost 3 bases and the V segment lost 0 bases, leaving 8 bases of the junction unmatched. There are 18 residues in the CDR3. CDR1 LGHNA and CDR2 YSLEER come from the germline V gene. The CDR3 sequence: CASSQDLAASGGTDTQYF. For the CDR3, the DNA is TGCGCCAGCAGCCAAGATCTTGCGGCTAGCGGGGGGACAGATACGCAGTATTTT.

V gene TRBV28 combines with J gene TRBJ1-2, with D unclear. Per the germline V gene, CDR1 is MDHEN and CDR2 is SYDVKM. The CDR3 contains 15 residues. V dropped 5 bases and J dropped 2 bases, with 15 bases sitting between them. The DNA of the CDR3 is TGTGCCAGCAGTCCCCCGGCCGGGGTGAACTATGGCTACACCTTC. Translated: CASSPPAGVNYGYTF.

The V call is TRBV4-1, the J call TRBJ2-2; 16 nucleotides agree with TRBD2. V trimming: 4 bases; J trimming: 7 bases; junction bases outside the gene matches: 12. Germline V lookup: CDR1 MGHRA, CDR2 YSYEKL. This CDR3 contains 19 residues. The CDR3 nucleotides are TGCGCCAGCAGCCGCCTAAGGGGACTAGCGGGGGGGCTTATCGGGGAGCTGTTTTTT. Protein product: CASSRLRGLAGGLIGELFF.

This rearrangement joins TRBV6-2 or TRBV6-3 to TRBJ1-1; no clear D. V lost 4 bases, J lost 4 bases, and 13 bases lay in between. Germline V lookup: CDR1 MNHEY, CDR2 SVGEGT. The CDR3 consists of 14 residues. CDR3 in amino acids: CASSSQSMATEAFF. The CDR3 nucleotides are TGTGCCAGCAGTTCTCAATCGATGGCCACTGAAGCTTTCTTT.

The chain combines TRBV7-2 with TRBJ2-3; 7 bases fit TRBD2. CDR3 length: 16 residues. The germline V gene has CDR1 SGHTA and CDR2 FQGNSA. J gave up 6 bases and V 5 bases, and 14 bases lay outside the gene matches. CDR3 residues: CASSGRSGVGADTQYF. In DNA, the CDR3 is TGTGCCAGCAGCGGGCGAAGCGGGGTCGGAGCGGATACGCAGTATTTT.

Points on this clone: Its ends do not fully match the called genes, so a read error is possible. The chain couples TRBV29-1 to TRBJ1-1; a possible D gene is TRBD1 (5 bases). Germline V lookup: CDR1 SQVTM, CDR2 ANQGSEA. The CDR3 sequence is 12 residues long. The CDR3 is CSADRGNAEAFF. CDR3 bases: TGCAGCGCTGACCGGGGGAACGCTGAAGCTTTCTTT.

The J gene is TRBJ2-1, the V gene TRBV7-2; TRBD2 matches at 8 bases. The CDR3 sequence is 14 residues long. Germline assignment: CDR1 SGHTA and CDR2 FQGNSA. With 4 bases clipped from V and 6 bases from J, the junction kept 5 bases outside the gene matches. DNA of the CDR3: TGTGCCAGCAGCTCTTACGGGACTAGCAATGAGCAGTTCTTC. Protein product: CASSSYGTSNEQFF.

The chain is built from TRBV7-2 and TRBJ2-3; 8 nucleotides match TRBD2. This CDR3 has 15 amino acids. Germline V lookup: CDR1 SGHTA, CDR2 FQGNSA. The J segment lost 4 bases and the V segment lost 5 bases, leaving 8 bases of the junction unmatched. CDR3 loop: CASSVSGGKSDTQYF. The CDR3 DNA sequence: TGTGCCAGCAGCGTAAGCGGGGGAAAGTCAGATACGCAGTATTTT.

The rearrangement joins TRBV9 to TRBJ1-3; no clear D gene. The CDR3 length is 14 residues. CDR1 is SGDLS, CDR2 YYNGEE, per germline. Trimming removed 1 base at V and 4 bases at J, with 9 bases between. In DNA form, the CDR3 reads TGTGCCAGCAGCGTAAGTCCCGAGGGAAACACCATATATTTT. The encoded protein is CASSVSPEGNTIYF.